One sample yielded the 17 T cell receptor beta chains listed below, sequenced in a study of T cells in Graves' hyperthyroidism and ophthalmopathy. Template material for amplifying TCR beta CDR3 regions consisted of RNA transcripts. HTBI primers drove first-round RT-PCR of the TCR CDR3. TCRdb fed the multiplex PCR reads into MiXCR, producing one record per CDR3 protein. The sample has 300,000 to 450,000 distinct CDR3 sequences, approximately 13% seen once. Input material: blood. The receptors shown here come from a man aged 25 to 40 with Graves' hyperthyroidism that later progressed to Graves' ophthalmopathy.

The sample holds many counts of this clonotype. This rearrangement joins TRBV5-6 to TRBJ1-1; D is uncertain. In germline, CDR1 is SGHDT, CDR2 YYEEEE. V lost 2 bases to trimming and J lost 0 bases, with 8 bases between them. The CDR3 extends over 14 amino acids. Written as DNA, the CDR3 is TGTGCCAGCAGCTTTCTTATGCTGAACACTGAAGCTTTCTTT. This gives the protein CASSFLMLNTEAFF.

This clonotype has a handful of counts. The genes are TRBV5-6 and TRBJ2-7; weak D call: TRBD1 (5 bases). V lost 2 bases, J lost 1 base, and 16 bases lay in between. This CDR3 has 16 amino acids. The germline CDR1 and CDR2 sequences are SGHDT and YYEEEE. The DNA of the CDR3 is TGTGCCAGCAGCTTTCCGTCAAGCAGGGCTTCCTACGAGCAGTACTTC. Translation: CASSFPSSRASYEQYF.

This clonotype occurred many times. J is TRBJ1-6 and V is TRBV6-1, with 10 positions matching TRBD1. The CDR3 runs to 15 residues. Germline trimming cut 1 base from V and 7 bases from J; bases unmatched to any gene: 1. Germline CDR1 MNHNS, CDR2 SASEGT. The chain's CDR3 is CASSEGTGGNSPLHF. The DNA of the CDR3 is TGTGCCAGCAGTGAAGGGACAGGGGGGAATTCACCCCTCCACTTT.

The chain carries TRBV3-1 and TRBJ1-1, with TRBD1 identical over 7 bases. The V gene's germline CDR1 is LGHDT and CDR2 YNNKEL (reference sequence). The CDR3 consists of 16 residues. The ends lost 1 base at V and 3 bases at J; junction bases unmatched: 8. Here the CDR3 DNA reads TGTGCCAGCAGCCAAGTTACACAGGGGTGGTACACTGAAGCTTTCTTT. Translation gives CASSQVTQGWYTEAFF.

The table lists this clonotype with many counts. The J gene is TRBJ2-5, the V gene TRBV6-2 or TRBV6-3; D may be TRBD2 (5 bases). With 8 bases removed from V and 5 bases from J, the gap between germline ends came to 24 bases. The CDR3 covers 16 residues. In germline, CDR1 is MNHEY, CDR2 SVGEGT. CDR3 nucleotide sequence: TGTGCCAGCTGTCCCGTCTTGGAACTAGTAGGGGAGACCCAGTACTTC. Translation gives CASCPVLELVGETQYF.

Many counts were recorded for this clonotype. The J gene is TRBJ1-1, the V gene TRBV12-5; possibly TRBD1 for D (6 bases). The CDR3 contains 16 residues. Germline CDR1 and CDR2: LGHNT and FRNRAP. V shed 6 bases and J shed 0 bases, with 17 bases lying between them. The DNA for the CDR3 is TGTGCTAGTGGCCTCGAGCCAGGGGTTGTGAACACTGAAGCTTTCTTT. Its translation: CASGLEPGVVNTEAFF.

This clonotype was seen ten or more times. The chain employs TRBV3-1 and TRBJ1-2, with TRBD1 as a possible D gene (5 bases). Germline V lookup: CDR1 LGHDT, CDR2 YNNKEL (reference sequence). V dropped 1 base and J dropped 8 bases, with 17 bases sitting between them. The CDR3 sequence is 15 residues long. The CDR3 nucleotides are TGTGCCAGCAGCCAAGCATTCGGGGAGGGACTCGGCTACACCTTC. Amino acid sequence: CASSQAFGEGLGYTF.

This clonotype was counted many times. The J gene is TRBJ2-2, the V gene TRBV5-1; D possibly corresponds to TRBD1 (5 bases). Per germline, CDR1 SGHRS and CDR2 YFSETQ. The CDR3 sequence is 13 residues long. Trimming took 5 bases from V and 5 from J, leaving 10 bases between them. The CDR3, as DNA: TGCGCCAGCAGGCAGGGTAATACCGGGGAGCTGTTTTTT. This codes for CASRQGNTGELFF. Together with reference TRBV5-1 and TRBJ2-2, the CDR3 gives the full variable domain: KAGVTQTPRYLIKTRGQQVTLSCSPISGHRSVSWYQQTPGQGLQFLFEYFSETQRNKGNFPGRFSGRQFSNSRSEMNVSTLELGDSALYLCASRQGNTGELFFGEGSRLTVL.

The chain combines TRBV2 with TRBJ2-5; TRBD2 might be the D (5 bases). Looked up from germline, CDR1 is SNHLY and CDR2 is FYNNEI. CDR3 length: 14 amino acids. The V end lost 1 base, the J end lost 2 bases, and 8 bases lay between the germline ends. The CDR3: CASSEGRGQETQYF. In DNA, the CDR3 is TGTGCCAGCAGTGAAGGTCGGGGTCAAGAGACCCAGTACTTC.

The CDR3 region has the DNA TGTGCCAGTAGCCCCGGGACAGGGTTGACAGATACGCAGTATTTT. It codes for CASSPGTGLTDTQYF. This chain uses TRBV19 with TRBJ2-3; TRBD1 matches 9 bases. Per germline, CDR1 LNHDA and CDR2 SQIVND (reference sequence). The trim removed 6 bases at V and 3 bases at J, leaving 7 bases unmatched. There are 15 residues in the CDR3.

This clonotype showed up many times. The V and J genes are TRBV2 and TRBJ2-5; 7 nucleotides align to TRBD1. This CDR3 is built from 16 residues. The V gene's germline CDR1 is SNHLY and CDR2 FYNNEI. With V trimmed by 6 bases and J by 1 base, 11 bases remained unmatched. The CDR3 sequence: CASSPRTGGSQETQYF. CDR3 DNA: TGTGCCAGCAGCCCACGGACAGGCGGATCCCAAGAGACCCAGTACTTC.

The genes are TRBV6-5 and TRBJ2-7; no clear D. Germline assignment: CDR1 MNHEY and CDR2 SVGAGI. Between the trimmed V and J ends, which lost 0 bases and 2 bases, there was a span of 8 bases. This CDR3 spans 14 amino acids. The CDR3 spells CASSYSHSAYEQYF. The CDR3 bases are TGTGCCAGCAGTTACTCACACAGCGCCTACGAGCAGTACTTC.

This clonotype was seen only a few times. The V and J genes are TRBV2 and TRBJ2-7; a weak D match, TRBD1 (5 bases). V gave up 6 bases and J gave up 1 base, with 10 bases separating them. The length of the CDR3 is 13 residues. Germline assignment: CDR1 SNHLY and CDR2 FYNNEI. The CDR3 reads CASRQDHSYEQYF. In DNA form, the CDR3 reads TGTGCCAGCAGACAGGACCATTCCTACGAGCAGTACTTC.

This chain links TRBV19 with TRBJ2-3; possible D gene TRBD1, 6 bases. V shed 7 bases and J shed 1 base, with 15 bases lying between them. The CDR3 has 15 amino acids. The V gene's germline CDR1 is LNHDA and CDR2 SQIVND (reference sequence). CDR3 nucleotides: TGTGCCAGTACCGCAACAGGGTTAGGCACAGATACGCAGTATTTT. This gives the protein CASTATGLGTDTQYF.

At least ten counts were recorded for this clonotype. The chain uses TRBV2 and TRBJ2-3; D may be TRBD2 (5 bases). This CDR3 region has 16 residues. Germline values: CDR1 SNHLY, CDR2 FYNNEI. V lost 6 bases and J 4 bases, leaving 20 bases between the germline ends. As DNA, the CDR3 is TGTGCCAGCAGGGGCCCTAGCCCCTTTACATCAGATACGCAGTATTTT. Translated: CASRGPSPFTSDTQYF.

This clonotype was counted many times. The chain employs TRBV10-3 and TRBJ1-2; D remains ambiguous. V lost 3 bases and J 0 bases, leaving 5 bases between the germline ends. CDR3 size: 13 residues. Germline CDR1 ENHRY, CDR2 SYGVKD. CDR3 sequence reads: CAISEVANYGYTF. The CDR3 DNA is TGTGCCATCAGTGAAGTTGCTAACTATGGCTACACCTTC.

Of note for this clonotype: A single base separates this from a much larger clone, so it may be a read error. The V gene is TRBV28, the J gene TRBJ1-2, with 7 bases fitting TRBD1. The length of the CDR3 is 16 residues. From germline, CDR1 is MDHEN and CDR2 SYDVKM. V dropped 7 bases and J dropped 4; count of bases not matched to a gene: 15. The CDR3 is CASNRDSQPSFYGYTF. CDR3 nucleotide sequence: TGTGCCAGCAACCGGGACAGCCAACCCTCCTTCTATGGCTACACCTTC.